This T cell receptor beta chain appears in the sequencing data of a study of shared clonotypes between healthy human individuals (TCRdb year 2020). At the level of the whole study: The cohort comprised a couple of women and three men aged 18 to 49 years. For each donor, CD4 naive and CD4 memory were each given three plates, CD8 naive was given two plates, and CD8 memory was given one plate. Blood TCR repertoires of roughly five healthy adults were deeply sequenced to estimate repertoire size and the extent of clonotype sharing between individuals. Different laboratories and diverse techniques were used to prepare libraries and sequence TCR repertoires, to increase sequencing depth and limit assay-specific biases. Leukapheresis yielded between about 0.9 and 9.5 billion PBMCs per donor. Study-level results and caveats: The genetic and exposure-history diversity represented was limited by the small number of donors. Clonotypes shared by all four sorted-subset donors showed higher generation probabilities than non-shared clonotypes. Estimated clonotype richness was generally larger for naive than for memory subsets. Sampling was limited to blood, and TCR repertoires in tissue likely differ from TCR repertoires in blood. Pairwise subsampling led to the expectation that sequencing depth would affect the degree of clonotype sharing among donors. Across several donors, approximately 5% of naive CD4, approximately 4% of naive CD8, approximately 2.5% of memory CD4, and approximately 0.4% of memory CD8 clonotypes were shared. Rarefaction of sorted-subset datasets indicated incomplete sequencing despite the large sequencing depth.

The V end loses 4 bases and the J end loses 4 bases, and a stretch of 6 bases separates them. From the cysteine through the phenylalanine, the CDR3 covers 12 amino acids. The retained sequence is limited to the CDR3, 36 bases, with the frame set at the first base. From a lookup of the germline V gene, CDR1 and CDR2 are SGHNT and YENEEA. TCR CDR3 regions were amplified from genomic DNA by multiplex PCR using the deep immunoSEQ assay. Genomic DNA extracted from each cell subset was distributed evenly over all wells of several immunoSEQ 96-well plates, and each plate served as one replicate. For sorted subsets, each replicate PCR was loaded with 200 ng genomic DNA, equivalent to 25,000 to 30,000 T cell genomes. The purified libraries were quantified using a Qubit 3.0 fluorometer, sized with a Bioanalyzer 2100, and then quantified again using the KAPA Library Quantification kit. A separate single-read 150-cycle Illumina NextSeq 550 flow cell was used to sequence each immunoSEQ 96-well plate. On the study's bioinformatics: Because only junctional sequences without quality scores were contained in the immunoSEQ output, filtering matching that applied to full-length reads could not be performed. Sequences were annotated with PyIR, a Python wrapper for IgBLAST v1.9, and V/J genes and CDR3 were assigned using IMGT germline references. Reads with weak V/J assignments (E-value above 1e-6), missing CDR3, stop codons, out-of-frame junctions, or ambiguous translated residues were removed. V3J clonotypes were defined by identical inferred V gene, J gene, and CDR3 amino acid sequence. Percentage overlap between repertoires was computed as shared unique clonotypes divided by the size of the smaller repertoire. Three approaches were used to assess repertoire richness: RTK rarefaction, the Chao1 estimator, and Recon v2.1 estimates of unobserved clonotypes. Generation probabilities were computed with OLGA for all TCRbeta clonotypes obtained by the gDNA method from several donors. TCRdb took over this immuneACCESS table, retaining in-frame rearrangements with V and J assigned. Such tables are incomplete; in checked studies, under half of the missing clones stem from an unresolved V gene, and the remainder is unexplained. From that table come the V and J calls and clone size; the DNA was used to work out D and trimming. The table for this sample lists under 600,000 clones; about 96% of them were counted only once. The ten biggest clones cover about 0.067% of the sample.

Donors were healthy HIV-negative adults with no recently reported acute infections or vaccinations. All donors were Caucasian adults living in Nashville, Tennessee, USA. CD4+ T cells were enriched through magnetic negative selection, after which naive cells were positively selected on CD45RA and the remaining negative fraction served as the memory subset. After blood collection by leukapheresis, PBMCs were isolated using Ficoll-Histopaque density gradient centrifugation and then cryopreserved in the vapor phase of liquid nitrogen. Purity and quantity of every magnetically sorted T cell population were checked by analytical flow cytometry. From each sorted fraction, genomic DNA was isolated and quantified by UV absorbance on a Nanodrop 2000c. Note on this clone: Its antigen remains undetermined. Base qualities are not provided; no much larger clone lies one nucleotide away.

The sequence is built from TRBV11-3 and TRBJ2-3, with the D gene not clear enough to name. Sample: naive CD4+ T cells sorted from blood. The cell subset or site label, read with the paper, signifies: CD45RA+ positively selected. The clonotype originates from a woman in her 30s in good health. The DNA reads TGTGCCAGCAGCTCAGGCCCAGATACGCAGTATTTT. It encodes CASSSGPDTQYF.